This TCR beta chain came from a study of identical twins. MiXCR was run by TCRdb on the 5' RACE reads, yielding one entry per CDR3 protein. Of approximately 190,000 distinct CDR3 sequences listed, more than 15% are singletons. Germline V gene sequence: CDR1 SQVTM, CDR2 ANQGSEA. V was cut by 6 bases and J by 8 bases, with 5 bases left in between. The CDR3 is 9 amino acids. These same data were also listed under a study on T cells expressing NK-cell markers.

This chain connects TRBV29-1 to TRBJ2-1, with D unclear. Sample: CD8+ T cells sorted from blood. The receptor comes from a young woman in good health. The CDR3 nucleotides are TGCAGCGTATCCCATGAGCAGTTCTTC. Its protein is CSVSHEQFF.